Below are 10 T cell receptor beta chains sequenced from a single sample in a study of blood T cells in healthy people across ages. A second PCR, run for roughly 7 to 12 cycles, used a sample-barcoded 5' primer plus a J-beta primer mix. MiXCR, run by TCRdb on the 5' RACE reads, gives a single entry per CDR3 protein. The sample carries under 2,000,000 distinct CDR3 sequences, 40% to 55% recorded once. Sequenced input: blood. These receptor sequences come from a middle-aged woman in good health.

In this sample, this clonotype turned up a few times. The chain is built from TRBV28 and TRBJ2-5; D remains ambiguous. The CDR3 has 13 amino acids. CDR1 is MDHEN, CDR2 SYDVKM, per germline. Trimming removed 6 bases from V and 3 bases from J, with 11 bases in between. This chain's CDR3 is CASSSSLEETQYF. The CDR3 coding sequence is TGTGCCAGCAGCTCCTCCTTAGAAGAGACCCAGTACTTC. Supplemented by reference TRBV28 and TRBJ2-5, the full variable domain reads DVKVTQSSRYLVKRTGEKVFLECVQDMDHENMFWYRQDPGLGLRLIYFSYDVKMKEKGDIPEGYSVSREKKERFSLILESASTNQTSMYLCASSSSLEETQYFGPGTRLLVL.

The chain joins TRBV6-5 to TRBJ2-5; possible D gene TRBD1, 5 bases. CDR3 size: 14 residues. Trimming took off 6 bases at V and 0 bases at J, with 11 bases between the two ends. The germline gives CDR1 MNHEY, CDR2 SVGAGI. CDR3 region: CASRRRTYQETQYF. The CDR3 DNA follows: TGTGCCAGCAGGCGCAGGACATACCAAGAGACCCAGTACTTC.

The genes are TRBV20-1 and TRBJ2-7; 10 nucleotides align to TRBD1. The germline CDR1 and CDR2 sequences are DFQATT and SNEGSKA (reference sequence). This CDR3 spans 12 amino acids. The CDR3 is CRSGQGNYEQYF. In DNA, the CDR3 is TGCAGATCGGGACAGGGGAATTACGAGCAGTACTTC.

The sample holds a few counts of this clonotype. The chain uses TRBV6-5 and TRBJ2-7; the D gene is possibly TRBD2 (6 bases). Germline-derived CDR1 and CDR2 are MNHEY and SVGAGI. This CDR3 has 14 amino acids. V lost 2 bases and J 4 bases, leaving 12 bases between the germline ends. CDR3: CASSYQIGGYEQYF. The CDR3 coding sequence is TGTGCCAGCAGTTACCAAATTGGGGGGTACGAGCAGTACTTC.

The table lists this clonotype with a few counts. J is TRBJ2-5 and V is TRBV9; D perhaps matches TRBD2 (6 bases). The CDR3 runs 15 residues. Between the trimmed V and J ends, which lost 3 bases and 3 bases, there was a span of 15 bases. Germline values: CDR1 SGDLS, CDR2 YYNGEE. The CDR3 DNA follows: TGTGCCAGCAGCGGGGGTCAAGGGAGGAAAGAGACCCAGTACTTC. Its translation is CASSGGQGRKETQYF.

CDR3 sequence: CSVGENLPRQDTQYF. The CDR3, as DNA: TGCAGCGTCGGGGAGAACCTCCCGAGGCAAGATACGCAGTATTTT. The V and J genes are TRBV29-1 and TRBJ2-3; D is possibly TRBD2 (5 bases). CDR1 and CDR2 (germline): SQVTM, ANQGSEA. The V gene lost 6 bases and the J gene lost 5 bases, with 21 bases spanning the gap. There are 15 residues in the CDR3.

This clonotype has a count of ten or more. The chain employs TRBV12-3 or TRBV12-4 and TRBJ2-1; TRBD2 might be the D (6 bases). This CDR3 comprises 13 residues. V was trimmed by 2 bases and J by 7 bases, leaving 9 bases between them. CDR3 sequence reads: CASSLMGGNEQFF. The CDR3 region has the DNA TGTGCCAGCAGTTTAATGGGGGGTAATGAGCAGTTCTTC.

This chain links TRBV7-8 with TRBJ2-5; 7 bases map to TRBD2. The V gene's germline CDR1 is SGHVS and CDR2 FQNEAQ. CDR3 size: 20 residues. Trimming took 7 bases from V and 0 from J; bases not matched to a gene: 23. CDR3 bases: TGTGCCAGCACCTCAACGGGGGGTGACACGGATCTGGAGTACCAAGAGACCCAGTACTTC. Translated: CASTSTGGDTDLEYQETQYF.

V is TRBV6-5 and J is TRBJ2-1; the D gene is possibly TRBD2 (5 bases). Trimming stripped 2 bases from V and 7 bases from J, with 12 bases between. Germline-derived CDR1 and CDR2 are MNHEY and SVGAGI. The CDR3 runs to 14 residues. CDR3 nucleotides: TGTGCCAGCAGTTACCTAATAGGCGGGAATGAGCAGTTCTTC. Translating it yields CASSYLIGGNEQFF.

This clonotype was counted only a few times. The chain has TRBV2 and TRBJ2-7; 10 bases line up with TRBD1. Germline V lookup: CDR1 SNHLY, CDR2 FYNNEI. The V gene end was trimmed by 2 bases and the J gene end by 3 bases; junction bases not matched to a gene: 7. The CDR3 has 16 residues. The CDR3 reads CASSEWGQGTVYEQYF. The DNA for the CDR3 is TGTGCCAGCAGTGAATGGGGACAGGGGACAGTCTACGAGCAGTACTTC.